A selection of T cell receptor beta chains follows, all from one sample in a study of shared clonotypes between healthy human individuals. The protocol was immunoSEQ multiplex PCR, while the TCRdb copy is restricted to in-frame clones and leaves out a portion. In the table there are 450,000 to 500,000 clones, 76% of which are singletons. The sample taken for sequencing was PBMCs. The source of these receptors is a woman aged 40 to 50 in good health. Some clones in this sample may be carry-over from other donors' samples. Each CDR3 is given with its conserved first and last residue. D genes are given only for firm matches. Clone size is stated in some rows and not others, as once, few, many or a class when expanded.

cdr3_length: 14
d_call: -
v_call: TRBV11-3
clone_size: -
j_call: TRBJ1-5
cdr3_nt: TGTGCCAGCAGCTTAGGGAACGGGGATCAGCCCCAGCATTTT
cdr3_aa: CASSLGNGDQPQHF

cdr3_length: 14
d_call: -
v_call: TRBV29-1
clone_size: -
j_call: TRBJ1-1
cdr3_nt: TGCAGCGTTGAAGAATATACTTCTGGGACTGAAGCTTTCTTT
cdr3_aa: CSVEEYTSGTEAFF

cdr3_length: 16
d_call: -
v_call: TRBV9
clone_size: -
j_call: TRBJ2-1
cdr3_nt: TGTGCCAGCAGCCAGGACCCGTCAGTCTCCTACAATGAGCAGTTCTTC
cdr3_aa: CASSQDPSVSYNEQFF

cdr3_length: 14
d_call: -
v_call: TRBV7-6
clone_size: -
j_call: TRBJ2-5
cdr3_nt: TGTGCCAGCAGCCAGGGGGGTGGGAGAGAGACCCAGTACTTC
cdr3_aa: CASSQGGGRETQYF

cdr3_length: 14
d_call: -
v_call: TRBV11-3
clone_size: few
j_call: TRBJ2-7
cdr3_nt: TGTGCCGCATCCGGGACGGCGAGCTCCTACGAGCAGTACTTC
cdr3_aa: CAASGTASSYEQYF

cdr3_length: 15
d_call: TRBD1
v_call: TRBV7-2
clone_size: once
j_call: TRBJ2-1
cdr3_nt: TGTGCCAGCAGCTCCTACAGGGGGCGTAGTAATGAGCAGTTCTTC
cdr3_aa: CASSSYRGRSNEQFF

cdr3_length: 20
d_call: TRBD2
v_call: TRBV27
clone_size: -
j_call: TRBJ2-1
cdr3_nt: TGTGCCAGCAGCGTTTTTCCCCCAGACTTTGGCGGGAGCTCCTACAATGAGCAGTTCTTC
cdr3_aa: CASSVFPPDFGGSSYNEQFF

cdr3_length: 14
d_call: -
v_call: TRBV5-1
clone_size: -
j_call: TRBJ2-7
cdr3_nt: TGCGCCAGCAGCTTGGTTCCAGGGACGGGGGAGCAGTACTTC
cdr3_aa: CASSLVPGTGEQYF

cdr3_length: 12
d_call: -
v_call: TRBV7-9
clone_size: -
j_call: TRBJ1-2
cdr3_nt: TGTGCCAGCAGCTTAGAGGTCCGCGGCTACACCTTC
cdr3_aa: CASSLEVRGYTF

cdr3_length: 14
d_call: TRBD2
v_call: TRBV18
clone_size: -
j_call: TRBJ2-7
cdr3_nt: TGTGCCAGCTCACCCGGGGGGGCATCCTACGAGCAGTACTTC
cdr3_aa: CASSPGGASYEQYF

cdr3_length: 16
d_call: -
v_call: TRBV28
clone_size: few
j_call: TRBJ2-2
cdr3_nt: TGTGCCAGCAGTGAAACAGGGACGGTCTCCACCGGGGAGCTGTTTTTT
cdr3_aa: CASSETGTVSTGELFF

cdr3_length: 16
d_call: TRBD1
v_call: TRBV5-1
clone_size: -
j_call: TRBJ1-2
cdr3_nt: TGCGCCGGCAGCTTGGGCCCCGGGACAGTCAGCTATGGCTACACCTTC
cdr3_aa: CAGSLGPGTVSYGYTF

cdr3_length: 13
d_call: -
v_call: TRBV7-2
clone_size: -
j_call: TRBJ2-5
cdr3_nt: TGTGCCAGCAGCCACCCCGCGCAAGAGACCCAGTACTTC
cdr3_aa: CASSHPAQETQYF

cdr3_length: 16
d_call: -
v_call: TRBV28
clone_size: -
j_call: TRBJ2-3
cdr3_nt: TGTGCCAGCAGTTCCTTCCGGGGACGGGCCACAGATACGCAGTATTTT
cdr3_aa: CASSSFRGRATDTQYF

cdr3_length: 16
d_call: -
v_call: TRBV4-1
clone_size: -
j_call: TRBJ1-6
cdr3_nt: TGCGCCAGCAGCCAAGACAGGGAGTCCTATAATTCACCCCTCCACTTT
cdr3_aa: CASSQDRESYNSPLHF

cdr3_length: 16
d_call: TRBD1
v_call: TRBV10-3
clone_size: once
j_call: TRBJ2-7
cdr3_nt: TGTGCCATCAGTATCACCGGACAGGGGATTACCTACGAGCAGTACTTC
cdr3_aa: CAISITGQGITYEQYF

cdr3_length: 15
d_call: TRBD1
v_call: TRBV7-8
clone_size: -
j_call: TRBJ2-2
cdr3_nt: TGTGCCAGCAGCTCGACAGGGGCGAACACCGGGGAGCTGTTTTTT
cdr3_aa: CASSSTGANTGELFF

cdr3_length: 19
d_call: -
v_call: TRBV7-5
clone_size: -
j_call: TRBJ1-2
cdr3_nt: TGTGTCAGAAGCTTAGCGCACCCACCCCGGATACAGGTTGTCAATGGCTACACCTTC
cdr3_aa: CVRSLAHPPRIQVVNGYTF

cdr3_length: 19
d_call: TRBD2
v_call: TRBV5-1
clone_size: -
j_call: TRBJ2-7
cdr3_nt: TGCGCCAGCAGCACCCCGCCGGGACTAGCGGGGGTTGGGGCCTACGAGCAGTACTTC
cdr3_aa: CASSTPPGLAGVGAYEQYF

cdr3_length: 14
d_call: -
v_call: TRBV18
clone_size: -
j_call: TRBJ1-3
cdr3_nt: TGTGCCAGCTCTCCGACAGGACCTGGAAACACCATATATTTT
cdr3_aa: CASSPTGPGNTIYF

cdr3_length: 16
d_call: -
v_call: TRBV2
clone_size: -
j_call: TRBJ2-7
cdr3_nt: TGTGCCAGCAGTGAAGCGCGGGACTCTTATTCTACGAAGCAGTACTTC
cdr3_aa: CASSEARDSYSTKQYF

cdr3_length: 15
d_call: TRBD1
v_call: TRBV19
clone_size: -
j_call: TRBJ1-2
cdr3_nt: TGTGCCAGTAGTATCGTCACAGGGGCTCGCTATGGCTACACCTTC
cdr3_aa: CASSIVTGARYGYTF

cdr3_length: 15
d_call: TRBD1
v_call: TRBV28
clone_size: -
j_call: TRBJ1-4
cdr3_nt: TGTGCCAGCAGATCAGGGGGACAGGGGTTCGAAAAACTGTTTTTT
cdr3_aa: CASRSGGQGFEKLFF

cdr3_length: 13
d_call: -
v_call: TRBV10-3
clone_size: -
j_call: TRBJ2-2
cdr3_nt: TGTGCCACCCAATGGCAGGACACCGGGGAGCTGTTTTTT
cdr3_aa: CATQWQDTGELFF

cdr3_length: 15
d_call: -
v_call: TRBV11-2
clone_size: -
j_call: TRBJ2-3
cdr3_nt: TGTGCCAGCAGCTTAGGGCAGGGTGGGGCAGATACGCAGTATTTT
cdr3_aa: CASSLGQGGADTQYF

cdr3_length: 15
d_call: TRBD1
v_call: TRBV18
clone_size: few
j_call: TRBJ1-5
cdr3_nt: TGTGCCAGCTCACCGGGACAGGGGGGGTATCAGCCCCAGCATTTT
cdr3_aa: CASSPGQGGYQPQHF

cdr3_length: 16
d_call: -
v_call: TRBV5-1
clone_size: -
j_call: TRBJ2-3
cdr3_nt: TGCGCCAGCAGCTTGGACGGGGCTAGCGGCACAGATACGCAGTATTTT
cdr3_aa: CASSLDGASGTDTQYF

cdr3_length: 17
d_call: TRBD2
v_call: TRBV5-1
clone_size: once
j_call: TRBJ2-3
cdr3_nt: TGCGCCAGCAGCCCCCGGACTAGCGGGAAAACCACAGATACGCAGTATTTT
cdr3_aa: CASSPRTSGKTTDTQYF

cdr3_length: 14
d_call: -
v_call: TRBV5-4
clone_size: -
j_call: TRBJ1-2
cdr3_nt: TGTGCCAGCAGCTTGGAGCTGCGTCATTATGGCTACACCTTC
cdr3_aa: CASSLELRHYGYTF

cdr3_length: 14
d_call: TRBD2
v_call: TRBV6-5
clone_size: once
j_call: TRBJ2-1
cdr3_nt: TGTGCCAGCATGAGGACTAGCGGGCTTAATGAGCAGTTCTTC
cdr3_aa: CASMRTSGLNEQFF

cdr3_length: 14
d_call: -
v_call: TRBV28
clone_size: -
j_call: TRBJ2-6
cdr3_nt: TGTGCCACCCTAAGAGGGGGAGGGGCCAACGTCCTGACTTTC
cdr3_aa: CATLRGGGANVLTF

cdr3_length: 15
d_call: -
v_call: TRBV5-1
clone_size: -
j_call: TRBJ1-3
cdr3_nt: TGCGCCAGCAGCTTGGGATCCCAGGACGGAAACACCATATATTTT
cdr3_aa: CASSLGSQDGNTIYF

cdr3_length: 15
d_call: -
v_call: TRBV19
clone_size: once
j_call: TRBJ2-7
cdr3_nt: TGTGCCACCCTGACATGGGGGTCGACGACGGTGGAGCAGTACTTC
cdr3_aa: CATLTWGSTTVEQYF

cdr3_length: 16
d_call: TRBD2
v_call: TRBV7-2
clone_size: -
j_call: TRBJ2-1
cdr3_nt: TGTGCCAGCAGCTGGACACTAGCGGGAGCGGCAAATGAGCAGTTCTTC
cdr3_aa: CASSWTLAGAANEQFF

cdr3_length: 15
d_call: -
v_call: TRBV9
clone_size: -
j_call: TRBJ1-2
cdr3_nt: TGTGCCAGCAGCGTAGATCGGTGGATCCCCGGCGGCTACACCTTC
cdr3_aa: CASSVDRWIPGGYTF

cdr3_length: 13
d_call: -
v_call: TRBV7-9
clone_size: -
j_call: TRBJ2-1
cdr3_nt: TGTGCCAGTCACGGAGACATATACAATGAGCAGTTCTTC
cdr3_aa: CASHGDIYNEQFF

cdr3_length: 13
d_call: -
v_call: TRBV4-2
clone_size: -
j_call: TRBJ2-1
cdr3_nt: TGTGCCAGCAGCTCTGACCGGGACACCGAGCAGTTCTTC
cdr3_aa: CASSSDRDTEQFF

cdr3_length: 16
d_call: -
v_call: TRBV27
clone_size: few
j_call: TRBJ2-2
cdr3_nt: TGTGCCAGCAGTTTATTATCGACAGAACCCACCGGGGAGCTGTTTTTT
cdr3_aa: CASSLLSTEPTGELFF

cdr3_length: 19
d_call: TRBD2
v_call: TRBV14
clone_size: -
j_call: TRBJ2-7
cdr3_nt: TGTGCCAGCAGCCAAGTATATTCGGGGGGGACAACTAGCTCCTACGAGCAGTACTTC
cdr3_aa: CASSQVYSGGTTSSYEQYF

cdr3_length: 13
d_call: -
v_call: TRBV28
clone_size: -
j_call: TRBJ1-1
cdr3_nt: TGTGCCAGCAGTCCCCCGGACCGATATGAAGCTTTCTTT
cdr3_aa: CASSPPDRYEAFF

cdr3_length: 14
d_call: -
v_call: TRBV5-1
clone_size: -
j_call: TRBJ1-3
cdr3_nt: TGCGCCAGCATGAGGGGGATAGGATTGGACACCATATATTTT
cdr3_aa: CASMRGIGLDTIYF